Described below is a single T cell receptor (beta chain) sequence and its context. This record comes from a study of blood T cell repertoires in COVID-19. Source study methods: For nucleated cells, counts were estimated from reference gene primer amplification. Produced via immunoSEQ multiplex PCR; TCRdb's table is partial and in-frame only. V and J calls and clone size come straight from that table; D and trimming were deduced from the DNA. Found here are about 150,000 clones, roughly 79% of them singletons; the top ten hold over 8.5%. Germline assignment: CDR1 SEHNR and CDR2 FQNEAQ (reference sequence). The CDR3 runs to 16 residues. The ends were cut back, 1 base at V and 2 bases at J, with 13 bases in the middle.

Sequences were obtained from peripheral blood. This TCR came from a man in his fifties or sixties with active or convalescent COVID-19. The rearrangement joins TRBV7-9 to TRBJ2-3; D possibly corresponds to TRBD1 (6 bases). The CDR3 nucleotides read TGTGCCAGCAGCTTAGGGGGACACCCCTACACAGATACGCAGTATTTT. It is translated as CASSLGGHPYTDTQYF.